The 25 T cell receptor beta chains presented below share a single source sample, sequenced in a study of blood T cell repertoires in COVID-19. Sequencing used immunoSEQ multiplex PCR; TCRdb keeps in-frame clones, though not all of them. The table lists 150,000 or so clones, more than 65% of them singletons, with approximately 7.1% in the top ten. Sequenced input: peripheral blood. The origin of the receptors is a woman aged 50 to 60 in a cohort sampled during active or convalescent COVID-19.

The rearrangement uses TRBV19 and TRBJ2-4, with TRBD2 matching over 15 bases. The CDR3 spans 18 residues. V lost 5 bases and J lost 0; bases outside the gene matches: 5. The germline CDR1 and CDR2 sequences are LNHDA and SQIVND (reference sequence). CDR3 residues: CASSPGLAGGLAKNIQYF. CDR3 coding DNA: TGTGCCAGTAGTCCGGGACTAGCGGGGGGTCTAGCCAAAAACATTCAGTACTTC.

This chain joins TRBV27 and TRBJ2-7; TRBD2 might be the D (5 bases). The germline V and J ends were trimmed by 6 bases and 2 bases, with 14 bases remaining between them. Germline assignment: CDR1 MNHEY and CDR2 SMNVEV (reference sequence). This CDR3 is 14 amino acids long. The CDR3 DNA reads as TGTGCCAGCAGCCTGAAGAGGGAGACCTACGAGCAGTACTTC. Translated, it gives CASSLKRETYEQYF.

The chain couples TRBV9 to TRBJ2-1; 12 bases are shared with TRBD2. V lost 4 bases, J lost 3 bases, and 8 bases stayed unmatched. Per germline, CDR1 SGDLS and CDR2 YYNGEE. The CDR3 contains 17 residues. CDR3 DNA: TGTGCCAGCAGCATCTTACTAGCGGGGGGCGTCTACAATGAGCAGTTCTTC. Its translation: CASSILLAGGVYNEQFF.

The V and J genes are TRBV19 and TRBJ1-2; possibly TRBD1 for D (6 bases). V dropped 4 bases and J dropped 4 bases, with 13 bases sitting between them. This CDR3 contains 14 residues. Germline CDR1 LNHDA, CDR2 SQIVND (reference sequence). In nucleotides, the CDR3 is TGTGCCAGTAGTAACAGGGTCACCGTCTATGGCTACACCTTC. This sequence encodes CASSNRVTVYGYTF.

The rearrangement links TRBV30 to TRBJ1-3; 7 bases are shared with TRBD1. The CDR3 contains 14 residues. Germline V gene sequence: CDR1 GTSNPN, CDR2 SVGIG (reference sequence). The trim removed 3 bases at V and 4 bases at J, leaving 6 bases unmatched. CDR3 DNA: TGTGCCTGGAGCTCAGGGGGAAAAGGAAACACCATATATTTT. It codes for CAWSSGGKGNTIYF.

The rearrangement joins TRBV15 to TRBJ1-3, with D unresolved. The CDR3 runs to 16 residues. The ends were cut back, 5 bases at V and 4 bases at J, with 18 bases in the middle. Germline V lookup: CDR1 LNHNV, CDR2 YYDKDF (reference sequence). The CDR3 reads CATSPPGGRQGNTIYF. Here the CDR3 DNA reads TGTGCCACCAGCCCGCCCGGTGGCAGGCAGGGAAACACCATATATTTT.

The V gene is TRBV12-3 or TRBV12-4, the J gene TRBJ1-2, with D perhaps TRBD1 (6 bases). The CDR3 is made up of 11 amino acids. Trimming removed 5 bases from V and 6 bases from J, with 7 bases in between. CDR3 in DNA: TGTGCCAGCAGTCGGACAGATGGCTACACCTTC. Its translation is CASSRTDGYTF.

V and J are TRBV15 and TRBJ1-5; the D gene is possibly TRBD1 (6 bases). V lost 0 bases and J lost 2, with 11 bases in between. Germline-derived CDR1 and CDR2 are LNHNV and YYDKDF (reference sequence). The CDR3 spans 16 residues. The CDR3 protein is CATSRDPGARNQPQHF. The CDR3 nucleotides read TGTGCCACCAGCAGAGATCCAGGGGCCCGCAATCAGCCCCAGCATTTT.

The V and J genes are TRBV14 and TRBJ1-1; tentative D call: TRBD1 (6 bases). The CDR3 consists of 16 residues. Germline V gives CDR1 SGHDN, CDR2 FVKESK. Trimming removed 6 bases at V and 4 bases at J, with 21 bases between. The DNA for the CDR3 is TGTGCCAGCAGTCCCTGGGGGGGGCTGGAGGGCACTGAAGCTTTCTTT. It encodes CASSPWGGLEGTEAFF.

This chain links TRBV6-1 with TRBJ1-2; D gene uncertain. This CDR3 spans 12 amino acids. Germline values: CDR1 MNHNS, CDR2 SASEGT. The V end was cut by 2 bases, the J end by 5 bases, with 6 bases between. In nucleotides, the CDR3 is TGTGCCAGCAGTGAAACGGGGTATGGCTACACCTTC. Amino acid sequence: CASSETGYGYTF.

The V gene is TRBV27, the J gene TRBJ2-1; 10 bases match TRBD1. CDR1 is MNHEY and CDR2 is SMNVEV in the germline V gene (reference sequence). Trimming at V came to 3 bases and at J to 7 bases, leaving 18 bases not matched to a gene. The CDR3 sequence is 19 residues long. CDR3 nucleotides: TGTGCCAGCAGTTTGTTCGGTGACAGGGGGCTCGAAAAAGGGAATGAGCAGTTCTTC. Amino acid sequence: CASSLFGDRGLEKGNEQFF.

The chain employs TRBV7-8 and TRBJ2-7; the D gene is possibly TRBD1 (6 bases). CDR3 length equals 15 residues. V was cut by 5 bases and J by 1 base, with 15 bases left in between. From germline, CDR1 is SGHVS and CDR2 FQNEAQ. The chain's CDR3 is CASSAWDTGSYEQYF. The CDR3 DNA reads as TGTGCCAGCAGCGCCTGGGACACCGGTTCCTACGAGCAGTACTTC.

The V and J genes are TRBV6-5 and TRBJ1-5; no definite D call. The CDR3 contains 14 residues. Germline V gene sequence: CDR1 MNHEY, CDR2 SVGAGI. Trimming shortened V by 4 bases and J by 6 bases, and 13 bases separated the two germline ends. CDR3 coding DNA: TGTGCCAGCAGTTTGGAGGTCGGCGCTCAGCCCCAGCATTTT. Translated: CASSLEVGAQPQHF.

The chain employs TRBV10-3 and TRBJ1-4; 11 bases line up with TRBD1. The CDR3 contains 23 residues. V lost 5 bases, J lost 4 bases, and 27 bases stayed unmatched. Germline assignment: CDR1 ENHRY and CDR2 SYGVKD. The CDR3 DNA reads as TGTGCCATCAGTCCTAGATGGGGACAGGGGGTCCTGGGCTCTGGTACTGGTAATGAAAAACTGTTTTTT. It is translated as CAISPRWGQGVLGSGTGNEKLFF.

The CDR3 reads CASSLADRGAYGYTF. The CDR3 DNA sequence: TGTGCCAGCAGCCTAGCGGACAGGGGGGCCTATGGCTACACCTTC. V and J are TRBV13 and TRBJ1-2, with 10 bases matching TRBD1. The CDR3 contains 15 residues. Trimming cost V 5 bases and J 4 bases; bases outside gene matches: 7. Germline loops: CDR1 PRHDT, CDR2 FYEKMQ (reference sequence).

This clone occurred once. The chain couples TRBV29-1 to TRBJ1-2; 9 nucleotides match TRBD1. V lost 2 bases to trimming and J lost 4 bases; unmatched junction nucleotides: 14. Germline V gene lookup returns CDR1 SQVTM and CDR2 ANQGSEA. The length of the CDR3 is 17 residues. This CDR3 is CSVESDGDRAFLYGYTF. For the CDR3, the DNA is TGCAGCGTTGAATCGGATGGGGACAGGGCGTTCCTCTATGGCTACACCTTC.

The CDR3 DNA is TGTGCCATCAGTGTATCGAACAGTAACTATGGCTACACCTTC. This gives the protein CAISVSNSNYGYTF. The chain uses TRBV10-3 and TRBJ1-2; D gene unclear. The CDR3 loop spans 14 amino acids. Germline lookup yields CDR1 ENHRY and CDR2 SYGVKD. The V and J ends lost 4 bases and 1 base respectively, with 10 bases between them.

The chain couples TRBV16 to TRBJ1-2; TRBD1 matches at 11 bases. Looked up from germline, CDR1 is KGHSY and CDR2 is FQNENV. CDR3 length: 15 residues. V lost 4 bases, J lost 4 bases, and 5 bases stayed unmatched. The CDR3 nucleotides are TGTGCCAGCAGCCGACGAGGGACAGGGGGCTATGGCTACACCTTC. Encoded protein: CASSRRGTGGYGYTF.

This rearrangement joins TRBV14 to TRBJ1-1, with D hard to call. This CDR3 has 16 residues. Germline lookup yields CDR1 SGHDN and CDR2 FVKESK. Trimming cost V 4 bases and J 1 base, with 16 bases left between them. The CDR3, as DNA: TGTGCCAGCAGCCTTGCAGGAGGGCGTGGGAACACTGAAGCTTTCTTT. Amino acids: CASSLAGGRGNTEAFF.

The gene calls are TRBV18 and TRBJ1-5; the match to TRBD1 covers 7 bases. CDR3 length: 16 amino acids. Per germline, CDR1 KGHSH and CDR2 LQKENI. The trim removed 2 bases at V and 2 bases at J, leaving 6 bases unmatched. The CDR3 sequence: CASSPNQGEGNQPQHF. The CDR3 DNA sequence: TGTGCCAGCTCACCAAACCAGGGGGAGGGCAATCAGCCCCAGCATTTT.

CDR3 region: CAWRKKDKSYEQYF. In nucleotides, the CDR3 is TGTGCCTGGAGAAAAAAGGACAAATCCTACGAGCAGTACTTC. This rearrangement joins TRBV30 to TRBJ2-7; TRBD1 might be the D (5 bases). Per germline, CDR1 GTSNPN and CDR2 SVGIG (reference sequence). The V end was cut by 3 bases, the J end by 1 base, with 13 bases between. The CDR3 covers 14 residues.

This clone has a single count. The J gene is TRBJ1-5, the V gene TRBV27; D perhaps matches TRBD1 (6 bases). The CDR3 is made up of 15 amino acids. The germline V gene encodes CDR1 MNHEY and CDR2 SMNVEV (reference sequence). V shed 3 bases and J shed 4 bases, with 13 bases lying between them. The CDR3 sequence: CASSLGPQGNQPQHF. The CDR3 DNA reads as TGTGCCAGCAGTTTGGGGCCCCAGGGGAATCAGCCCCAGCATTTT.

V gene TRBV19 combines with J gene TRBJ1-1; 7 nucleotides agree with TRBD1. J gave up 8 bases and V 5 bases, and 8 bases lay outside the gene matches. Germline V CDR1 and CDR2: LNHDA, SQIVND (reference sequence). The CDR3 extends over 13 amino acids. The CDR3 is CASSAEGALEAFF. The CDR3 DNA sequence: TGTGCCAGTAGTGCTGAGGGGGCACTCGAAGCTTTCTTT.

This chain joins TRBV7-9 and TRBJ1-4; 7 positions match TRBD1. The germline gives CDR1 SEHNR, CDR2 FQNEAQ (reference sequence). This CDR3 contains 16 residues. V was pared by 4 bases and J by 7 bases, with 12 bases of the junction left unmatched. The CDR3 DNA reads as TGTGCCAGCAGCTCAATCGTAGGGGGCTTTGGTGAAAAACTGTTTTTT. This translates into CASSSIVGGFGEKLFF.

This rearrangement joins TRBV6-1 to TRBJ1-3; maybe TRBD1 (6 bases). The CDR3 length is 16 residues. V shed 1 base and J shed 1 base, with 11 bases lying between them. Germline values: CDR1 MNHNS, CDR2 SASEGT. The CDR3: CASSEVGARSGNTIYF. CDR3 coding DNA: TGTGCCAGCAGTGAAGTGGGGGCAAGGTCTGGAAACACCATATATTTT.